Listed here is a single TCR beta chain. The antigen is undetermined. The sample originates from a study of a mutant IDH1 vaccine in newly diagnosed glioma. Overall study: There were about 60% males and approximately 38% females among treated patients, whose mean age was about 44 years. Patients had received radiotherapy, temozolomide, or both previously, most receiving both.

Data came from immunoSEQ multiplex PCR; TCRdb stores just in-frame clones and leaves some out. The sample holds about 54,000 clones, 80% to 90% seen once. Trimming removed 5 bases from V and 0 bases from J; junction bases left unmatched: 6. The germline CDR1 and CDR2 sequences are SGHTA and FQGNSA. The CDR3 consists of 15 residues. The study, taken as a whole, reports: Immune responses arising from the vaccine appeared in about 95% of patients.

The time point was: baseline, week 1 (first vaccination visit). Treatment given: pre-vaccination baseline after standard-of-care therapy. Astrocytomas found in donors were new, WHO grade 3 or 4, IDH1-mutant and ATRX-lost. This specimen consisted of PBMCs, obtained from a glioma patient treated with radiotherapy, temozolomide or both. The TCR originated in a young man with glioma. This rearrangement joins TRBV7-2 to TRBJ2-5, with 7 positions matching TRBD1. The CDR3 DNA follows: TGTGCCAGCAGCCGTTACAGGGGAGACCAAGAGACCCAGTACTTC. Amino acid sequence: CASSRYRGDQETQYF.